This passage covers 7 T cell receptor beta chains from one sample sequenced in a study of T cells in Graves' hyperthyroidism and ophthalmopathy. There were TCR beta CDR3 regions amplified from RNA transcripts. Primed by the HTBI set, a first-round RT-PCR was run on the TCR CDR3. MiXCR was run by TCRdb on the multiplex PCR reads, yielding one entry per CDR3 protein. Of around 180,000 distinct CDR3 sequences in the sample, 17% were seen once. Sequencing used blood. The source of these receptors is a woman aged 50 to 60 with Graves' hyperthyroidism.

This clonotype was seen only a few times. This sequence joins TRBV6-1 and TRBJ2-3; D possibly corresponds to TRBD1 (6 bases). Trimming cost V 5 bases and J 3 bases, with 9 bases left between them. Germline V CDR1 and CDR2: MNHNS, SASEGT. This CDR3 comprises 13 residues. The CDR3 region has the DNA TGTGCCAGCAGTATAACAGGGACAGATACGCAGTATTTT. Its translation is CASSITGTDTQYF.

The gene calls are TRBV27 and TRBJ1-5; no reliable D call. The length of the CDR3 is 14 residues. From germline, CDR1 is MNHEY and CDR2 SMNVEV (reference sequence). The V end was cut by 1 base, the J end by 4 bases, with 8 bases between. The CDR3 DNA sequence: TGTGCCAGCAGTTTATTGGTAGGGAATCAGCCCCAGCATTTT. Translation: CASSLLVGNQPQHF.

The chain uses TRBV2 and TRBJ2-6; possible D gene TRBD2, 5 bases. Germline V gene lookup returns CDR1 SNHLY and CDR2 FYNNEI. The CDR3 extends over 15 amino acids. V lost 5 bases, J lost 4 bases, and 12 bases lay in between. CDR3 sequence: CASSYSGRGANVLTF. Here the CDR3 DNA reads TGTGCCAGCAGTTACTCGGGGAGAGGGGCCAACGTCCTGACTTTC.

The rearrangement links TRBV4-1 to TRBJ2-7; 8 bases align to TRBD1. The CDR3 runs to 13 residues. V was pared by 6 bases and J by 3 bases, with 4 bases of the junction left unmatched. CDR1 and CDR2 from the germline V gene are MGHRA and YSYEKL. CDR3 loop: CASSRGQDYEQYF. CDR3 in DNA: TGCGCCAGCAGTCGGGGACAGGACTACGAGCAGTACTTC.

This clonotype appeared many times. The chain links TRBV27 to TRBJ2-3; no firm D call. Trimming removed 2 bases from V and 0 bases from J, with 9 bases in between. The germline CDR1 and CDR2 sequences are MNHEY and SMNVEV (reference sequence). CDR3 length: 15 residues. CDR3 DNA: TGTGCCAGCAGTTTAGCGGACGCTAGCACAGATACGCAGTATTTT. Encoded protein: CASSLADASTDTQYF.

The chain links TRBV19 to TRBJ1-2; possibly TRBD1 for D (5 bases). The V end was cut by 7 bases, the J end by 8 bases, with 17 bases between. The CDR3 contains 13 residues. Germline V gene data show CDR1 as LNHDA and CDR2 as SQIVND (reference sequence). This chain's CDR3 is CASTTPPTVGYTF. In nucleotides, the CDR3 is TGTGCCAGTACCACCCCTCCGACAGTAGGCTACACCTTC.

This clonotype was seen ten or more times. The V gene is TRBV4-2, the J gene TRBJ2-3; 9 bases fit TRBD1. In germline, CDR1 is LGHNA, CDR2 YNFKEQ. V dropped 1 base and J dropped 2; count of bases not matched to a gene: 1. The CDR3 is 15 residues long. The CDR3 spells CASSQGTGDTDTQYF. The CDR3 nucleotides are TGTGCCAGCAGCCAAGGGACAGGGGACACAGATACGCAGTATTTT.